This T cell receptor beta chain was captured in a study of blood T cells in healthy people across ages (dated by TCRdb to about 2015). At the level of the whole study: In model experiments, template switching captured about one uniquely barcoded TCR beta cDNA molecule for every two T cells. Using deep sequencing normalized with unique cDNA molecular identifiers, the study measured how TCR beta repertoire diversity changes with age. Donors were grouped into four age groups: young (average 16 years), middle-aged (approximately 41), aged (roughly 62) and long-lived (around 82). Using the same blood draw, the study looked at two additional independent replicas of 1 million unique cDNA reads for two donors, one aged 18 to 30 and the other aged 80 or older.

As encoded in the germline V gene, CDR1 is SGHDN while CDR2 is FVKESK. The CDR3 has 16 amino acids, counting the end cysteine and phenylalanine. Just CDR3 DNA is preserved here, 48 bases in frame from base 1. V lost 0 bases and J lost 3 bases; the stretch between them is 15 bases long. About this clonotype itself: The antigen it binds to is not known. No base quality values were provided; no much bigger clone lies one nucleotide off.

The roughly 39 donors, aged about 6 to 95 years, were systemically healthy Caucasian individuals from Russia. Each donor gave 8.5 to 10 milliliters of peripheral blood, collected into EDTA-treated Vacutainer tubes. PBMCs were isolated by Ficoll-Paque density-gradient centrifugation, with at least 6.5 million obtained per sample. Trizol reagent was used to extract total RNA from PBMCs, with at least 5.5 micrograms per sample. The percentages of naive CD45RAhigh/CD27high T cells were determined by flow cytometry on a PBMC aliquot from every donor. Libraries came from 5' RACE. Data came from an Illumina HiSeq 2500. A second roughly 6 to 12 cycle PCR used a sample-barcoded 5' primer and a J-beta primer mix. A template-switch 5' adaptor carrying 12 random nucleotides introduced a unique molecular identifier onto each TCR beta cDNA molecule. Each sample yielded at least 3 million CDR3-containing paired-end reads. The Mint cDNA synthesis kit, primed by a TRBC-specific oligonucleotide, was used to synthesize first-strand cDNA from all RNA. Following uracil-DNA glycosylase treatment, a first 18-cycle PCR with universal primers M1SS and BC2_uni_R was performed on all cDNA. In the authors' own workflow: For normalization, 1 million high-quality reads, each with a distinct molecular identifier, were randomly selected from each sample. Instead of being binned into consensus sequences, reads that shared molecular identifiers were thrown out. MiTCR, with a Q25 quality threshold and the strictest error-elimination algorithm, was used for CDR3 identification, clonotype clustering and error correction. A nonparametric unseen species model with Euler transformation was used to estimate lower-bound total TCR beta diversity. TCRdb trimmed the raw reads at Q25, called clones with MiXCR and kept productive beta chains. Under each unique CDR3 protein, matching rows form one entry showing the most common genes and DNA. The V and J calls were not made by the authors but by TCRdb's processing. Present in this sample are nearly 800,000 distinct CDR3 sequences, 25% of which were seen just once. In total, the top ten clones hold around 3.6% of the sample.

The paper's findings and limits, for the study overall: Observed TCR beta diversity correlated strongly with the percentage of naive T cells measured by flow cytometry. Because profiling used bulk unsorted PBMCs, naive and antigen-experienced compartments could not be compared conclusively. Estimates of total diversity from one million sequenced T cells were regarded as lower bounds and underestimates. Compared with the aged group, the long-lived group had more naive CD4+ T cells, fewer expanded clones and increased TCR diversity, a pattern suggesting age selection. As age increased, observed TCR beta diversity per million T cells dropped in a roughly linear way, and a significant reduction was already evident by age about 40. Because donor CMV infection status was unknown, age-related changes in expanded clonotypes were potentially confounded.

Separately, the same data were catalogued under a study of T cells of mothers and their children. Per the second study: Nine systemically healthy Caucasian individuals, comprising three mothers and their six children, were included as donors. cDNA synthesis used all of the extracted RNA, with approximately 1.6 ug of RNA in each 15 ul reaction. In the second PCR, the M1S primer added sample barcodes and 2-4 random nucleotides. More than 9 million TCR beta CDR3 reads were obtained from each mother, and approximately 3 million reads were obtained from each child. In both related and unrelated pairs, thymic selection shapes the output of TCR recombination in a similar way, with inherited differences having only a minor effect. Normalized repertoire overlap was always found to be slightly, but never significantly, higher in related mother-child pairs than in unrelated mother-child pairs. No persistent microchimeric T cell clones were found, with a detection sensitivity of 80 to 100 clones per million clonotypes. The study used deep NGS to compare TCR beta repertoires of mothers and children, seeking features distinguishing related mother-child pairs from unrelated individuals. On average, the children were about 10 +/- 4 years old, while the mothers were roughly 36 +/- 4 years old. Libraries were sequenced on Illumina HiSeq 2000 with 100+100 nt paired-end reads after adapter ligation with NEBNext reagents. To avoid cross-contamination, the mother libraries and the child libraries were prepared a month apart and sequenced in separate runs. For each donor, between roughly 500,000 and 2,300,000 distinct TCR beta clonotypes were identified. Naive TCR beta clonotypes were estimated from low-frequency clonotypes matched to each donor's FACS-determined naive share, without sorting.

The origin of this receptor is a boy younger than 18 in good health. Sequences were obtained from blood. Recombination connected TRBV14 to TRBJ2-7; the D gene cannot be resolved reliably. The DNA sequence is TGTGCCAGCAGCCAAGAGGGCTGGGTTGGCTTCTACGAGCAGTACTTC. The encoded protein is CASSQEGWVGFYEQYF.